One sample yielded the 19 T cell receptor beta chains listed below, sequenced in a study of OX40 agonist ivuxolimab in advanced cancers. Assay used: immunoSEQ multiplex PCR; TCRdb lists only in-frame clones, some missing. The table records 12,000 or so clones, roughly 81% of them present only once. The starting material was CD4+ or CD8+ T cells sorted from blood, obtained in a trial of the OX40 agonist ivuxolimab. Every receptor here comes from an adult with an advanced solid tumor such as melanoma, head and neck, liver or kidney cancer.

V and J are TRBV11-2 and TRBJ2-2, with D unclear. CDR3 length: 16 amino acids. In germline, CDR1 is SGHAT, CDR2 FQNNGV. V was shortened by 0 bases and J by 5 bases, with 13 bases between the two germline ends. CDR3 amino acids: CASSLEVVSATGELFF. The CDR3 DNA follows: TGTGCCAGCAGCTTAGAGGTGGTTTCAGCTACCGGGGAGCTGTTTTTT.

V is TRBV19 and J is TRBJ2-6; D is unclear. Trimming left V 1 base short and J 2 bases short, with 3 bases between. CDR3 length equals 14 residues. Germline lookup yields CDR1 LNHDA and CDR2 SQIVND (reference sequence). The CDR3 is CASSIGAGANVLTF. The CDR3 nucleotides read TGTGCCAGTAGTATAGGGGCTGGGGCCAACGTCCTGACTTTC.

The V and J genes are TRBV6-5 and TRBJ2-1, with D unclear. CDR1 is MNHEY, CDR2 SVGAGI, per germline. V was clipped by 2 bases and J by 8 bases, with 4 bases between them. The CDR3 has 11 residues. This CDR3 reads CASSYGDEQFF. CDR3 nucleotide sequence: TGTGCCAGCAGTTACGGCGATGAGCAGTTCTTC.

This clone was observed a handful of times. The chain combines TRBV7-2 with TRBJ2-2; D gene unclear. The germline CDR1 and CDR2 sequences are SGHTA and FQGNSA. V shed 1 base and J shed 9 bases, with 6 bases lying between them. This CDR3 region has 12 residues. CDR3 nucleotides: TGTGCCAGCAGCTTAGGGTCCCGGGAGCTGTTTTTT. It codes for CASSLGSRELFF.

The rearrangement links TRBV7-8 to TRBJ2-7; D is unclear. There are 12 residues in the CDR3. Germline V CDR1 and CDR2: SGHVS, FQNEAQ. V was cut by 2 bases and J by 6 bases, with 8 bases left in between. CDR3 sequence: CASSLIFREQYF. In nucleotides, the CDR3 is TGTGCCAGCAGCTTAATTTTTCGCGAGCAGTACTTC.

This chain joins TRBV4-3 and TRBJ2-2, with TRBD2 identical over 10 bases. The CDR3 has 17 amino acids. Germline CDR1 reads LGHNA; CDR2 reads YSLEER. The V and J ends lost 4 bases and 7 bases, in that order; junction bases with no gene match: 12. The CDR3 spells CASSPGVAGGYGGELFF. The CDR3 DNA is TGCGCCAGCAGCCCCGGGGTAGCGGGAGGATATGGCGGGGAGCTGTTTTTT.

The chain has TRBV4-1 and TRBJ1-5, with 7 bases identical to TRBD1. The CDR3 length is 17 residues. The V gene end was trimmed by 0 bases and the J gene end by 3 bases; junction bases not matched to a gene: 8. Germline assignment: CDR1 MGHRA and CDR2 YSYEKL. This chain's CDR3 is CASSQDTGQSYNQPQHF. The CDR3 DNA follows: TGCGCCAGCAGCCAAGATACGGGACAGTCATACAATCAGCCCCAGCATTTT.

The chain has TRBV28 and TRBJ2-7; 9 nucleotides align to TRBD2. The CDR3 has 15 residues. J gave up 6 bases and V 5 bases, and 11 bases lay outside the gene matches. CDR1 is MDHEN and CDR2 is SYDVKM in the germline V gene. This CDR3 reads CASSILAGSGGEQYF. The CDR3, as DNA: TGTGCCAGCAGTATCCTAGCGGGAAGCGGCGGCGAGCAGTACTTC.

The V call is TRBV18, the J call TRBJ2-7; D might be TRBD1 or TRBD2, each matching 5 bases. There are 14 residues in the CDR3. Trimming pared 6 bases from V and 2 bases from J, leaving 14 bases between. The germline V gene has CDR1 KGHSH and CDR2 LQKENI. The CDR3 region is CASSHRDRPYEQYF. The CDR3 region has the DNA TGTGCCAGCTCCCACCGGGACCGGCCCTACGAGCAGTACTTC.

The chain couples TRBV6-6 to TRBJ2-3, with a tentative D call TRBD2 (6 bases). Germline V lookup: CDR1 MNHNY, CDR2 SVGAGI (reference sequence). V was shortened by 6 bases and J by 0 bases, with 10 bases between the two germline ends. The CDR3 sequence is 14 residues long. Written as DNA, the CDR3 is TGTGCCAGCAGCCCAGGGACTAGCACAGATACGCAGTATTTT. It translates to CASSPGTSTDTQYF.

DNA for the CDR3: TGCGCCAGCAGCCAAGGTAGCGGGAGATACAATGAGCAGTTCTTC. It translates to CASSQGSGRYNEQFF. The chain recombines TRBV4-3 with TRBJ2-1, with 9 bases identical to TRBD2. This CDR3 comprises 15 residues. Germline trimming cut 1 base from V and 4 bases from J; bases unmatched to any gene: 2. Germline values: CDR1 LGHNA, CDR2 YSLEER.

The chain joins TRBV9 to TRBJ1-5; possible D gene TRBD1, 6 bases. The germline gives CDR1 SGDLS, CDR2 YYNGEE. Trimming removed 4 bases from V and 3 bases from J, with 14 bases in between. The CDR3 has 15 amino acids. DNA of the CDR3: TGTGCCAGCAGCCCGGGGGGGGACAACAATCAGCCCCAGCATTTT. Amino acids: CASSPGGDNNQPQHF.

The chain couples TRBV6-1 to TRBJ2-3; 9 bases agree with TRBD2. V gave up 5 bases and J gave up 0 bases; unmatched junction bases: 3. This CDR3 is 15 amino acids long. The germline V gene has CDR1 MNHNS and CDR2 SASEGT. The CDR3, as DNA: TGTGCCAGCAGTAGACTAGCGGCTAGCACAGATACGCAGTATTTT. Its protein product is CASSRLAASTDTQYF.

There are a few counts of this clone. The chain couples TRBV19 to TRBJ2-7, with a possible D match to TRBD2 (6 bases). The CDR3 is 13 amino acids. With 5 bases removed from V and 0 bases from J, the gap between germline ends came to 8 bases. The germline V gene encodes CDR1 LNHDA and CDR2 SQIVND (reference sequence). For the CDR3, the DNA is TGTGCCAGTAGTCCGGGACTCTCCTACGAGCAGTACTTC. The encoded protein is CASSPGLSYEQYF.

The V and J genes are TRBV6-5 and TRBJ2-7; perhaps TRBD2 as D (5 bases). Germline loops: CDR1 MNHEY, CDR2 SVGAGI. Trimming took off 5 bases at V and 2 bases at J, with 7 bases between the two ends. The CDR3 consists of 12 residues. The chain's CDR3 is CASSQTTYEQYF. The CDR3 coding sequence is TGTGCCAGCAGTCAGACTACCTACGAGCAGTACTTC.

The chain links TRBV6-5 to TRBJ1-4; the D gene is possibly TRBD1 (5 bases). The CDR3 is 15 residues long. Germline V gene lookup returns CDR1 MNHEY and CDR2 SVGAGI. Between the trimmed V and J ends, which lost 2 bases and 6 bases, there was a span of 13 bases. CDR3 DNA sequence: TGTGCCAGCAGTTACGGGGGACGGCCAGATGAAAAACTGTTTTTT. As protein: CASSYGGRPDEKLFF.

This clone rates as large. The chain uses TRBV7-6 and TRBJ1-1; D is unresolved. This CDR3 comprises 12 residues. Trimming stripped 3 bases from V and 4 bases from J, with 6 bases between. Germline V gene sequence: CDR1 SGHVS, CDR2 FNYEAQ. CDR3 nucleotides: TGTGCCAGCAGCTTTTTGGGCACTGAAGCTTTCTTT. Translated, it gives CASSFLGTEAFF.

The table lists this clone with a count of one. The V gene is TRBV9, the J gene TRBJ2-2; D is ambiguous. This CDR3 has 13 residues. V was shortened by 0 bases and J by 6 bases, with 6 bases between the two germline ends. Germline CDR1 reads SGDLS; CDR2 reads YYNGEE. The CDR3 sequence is CASSVVDPGELFF. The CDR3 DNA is TGTGCCAGCAGCGTAGTTGATCCCGGGGAGCTGTTTTTT.

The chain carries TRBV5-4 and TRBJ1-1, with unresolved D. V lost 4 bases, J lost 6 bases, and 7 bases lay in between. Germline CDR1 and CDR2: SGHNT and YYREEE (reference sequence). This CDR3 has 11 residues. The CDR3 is CASSGVAEAFF. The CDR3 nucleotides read TGTGCCAGCAGCGGAGTCGCTGAAGCTTTCTTT.